This TCR beta chain was profiled in a study of blood T cell repertoires in COVID-19. In the source study's methods: Using reference gene primer amplification, nucleated cell counts were estimated. TCRdb keeps only in-frame clones here, not all; method: immunoSEQ multiplex PCR. V and J calls and clone size come straight from that table; D and trimming were deduced from the DNA. The sample gives roughly 150,000 clones, roughly 80% of which show up once; 8.1% is in the top ten. Unmatched junction bases numbered 4, after V lost 5 bases and J lost 4 bases. This CDR3 region has 13 residues. The sequence was collected from a man between 60 and 75 years old with acute or convalescent COVID-19. V is TRBV12-3 or TRBV12-4 and J is TRBJ1-2; TRBD1 aligns across 7 bases. The sample comprised peripheral blood. Here the CDR3 reads CASSPGTVYGYTF. The CDR3, as DNA: TGTGCCAGCAGTCCCGGGACAGTCTATGGCTACACCTTC.